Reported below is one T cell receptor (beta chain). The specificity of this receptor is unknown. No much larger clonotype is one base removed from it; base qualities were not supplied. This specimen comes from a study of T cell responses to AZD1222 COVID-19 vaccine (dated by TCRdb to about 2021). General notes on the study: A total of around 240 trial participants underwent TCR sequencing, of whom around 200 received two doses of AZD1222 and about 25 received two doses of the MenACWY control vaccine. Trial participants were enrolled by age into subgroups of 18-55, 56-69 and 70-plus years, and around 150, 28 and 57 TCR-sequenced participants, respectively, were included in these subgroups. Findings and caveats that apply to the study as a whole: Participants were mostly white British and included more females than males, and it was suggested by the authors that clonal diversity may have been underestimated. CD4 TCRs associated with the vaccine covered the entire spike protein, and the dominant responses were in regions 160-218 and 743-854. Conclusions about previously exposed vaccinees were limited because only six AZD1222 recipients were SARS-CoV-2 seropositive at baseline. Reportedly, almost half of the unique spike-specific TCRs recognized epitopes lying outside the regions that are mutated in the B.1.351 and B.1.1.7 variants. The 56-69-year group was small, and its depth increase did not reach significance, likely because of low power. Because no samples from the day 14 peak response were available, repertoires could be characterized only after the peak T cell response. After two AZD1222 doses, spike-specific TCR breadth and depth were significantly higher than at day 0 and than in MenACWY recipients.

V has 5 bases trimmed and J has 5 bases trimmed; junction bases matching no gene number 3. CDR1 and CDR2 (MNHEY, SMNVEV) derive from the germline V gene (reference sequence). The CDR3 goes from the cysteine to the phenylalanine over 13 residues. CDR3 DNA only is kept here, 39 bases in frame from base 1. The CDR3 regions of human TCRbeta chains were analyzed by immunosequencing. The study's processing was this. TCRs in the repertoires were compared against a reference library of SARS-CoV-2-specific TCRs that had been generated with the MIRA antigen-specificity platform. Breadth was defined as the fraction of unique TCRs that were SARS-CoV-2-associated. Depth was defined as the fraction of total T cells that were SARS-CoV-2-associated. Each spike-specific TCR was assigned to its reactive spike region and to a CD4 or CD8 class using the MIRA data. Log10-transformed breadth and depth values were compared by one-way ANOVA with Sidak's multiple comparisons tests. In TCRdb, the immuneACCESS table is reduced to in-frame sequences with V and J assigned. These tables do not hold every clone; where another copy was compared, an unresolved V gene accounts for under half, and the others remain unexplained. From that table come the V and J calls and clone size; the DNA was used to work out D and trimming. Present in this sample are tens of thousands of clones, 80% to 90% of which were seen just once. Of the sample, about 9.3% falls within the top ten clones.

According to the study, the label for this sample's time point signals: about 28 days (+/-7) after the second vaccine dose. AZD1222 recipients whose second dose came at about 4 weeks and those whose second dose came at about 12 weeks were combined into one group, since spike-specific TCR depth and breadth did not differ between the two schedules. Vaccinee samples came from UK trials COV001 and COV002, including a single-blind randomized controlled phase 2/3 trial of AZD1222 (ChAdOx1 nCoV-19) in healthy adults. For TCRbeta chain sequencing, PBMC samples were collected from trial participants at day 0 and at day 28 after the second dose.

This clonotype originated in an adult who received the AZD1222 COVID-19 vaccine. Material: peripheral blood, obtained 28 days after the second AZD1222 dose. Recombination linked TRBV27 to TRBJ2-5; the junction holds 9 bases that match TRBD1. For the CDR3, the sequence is CASSGTGLETQYF. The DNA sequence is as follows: TGTGCCAGCAGTGGGACAGGGCTGGAGACCCAGTACTTC.